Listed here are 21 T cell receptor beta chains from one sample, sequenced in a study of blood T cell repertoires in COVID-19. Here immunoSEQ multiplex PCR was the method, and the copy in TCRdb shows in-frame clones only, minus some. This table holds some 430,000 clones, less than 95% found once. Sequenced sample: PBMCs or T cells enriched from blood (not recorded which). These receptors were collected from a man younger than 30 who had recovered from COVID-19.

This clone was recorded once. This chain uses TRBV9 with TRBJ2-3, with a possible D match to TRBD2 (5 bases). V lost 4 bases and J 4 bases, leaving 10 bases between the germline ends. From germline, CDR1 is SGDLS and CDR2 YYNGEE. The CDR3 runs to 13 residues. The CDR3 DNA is TGTGCCAGCAGCTCTAGCAGTGCAGATACGCAGTATTTT. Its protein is CASSSSSADTQYF.

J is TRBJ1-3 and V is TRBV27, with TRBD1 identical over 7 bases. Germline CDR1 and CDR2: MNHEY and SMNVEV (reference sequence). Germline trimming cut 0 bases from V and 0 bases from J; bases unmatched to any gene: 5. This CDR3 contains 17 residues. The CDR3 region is CASSLSRGDSSGNTIYF. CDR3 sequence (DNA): TGTGCCAGCAGTTTATCGCGAGGGGACAGCTCTGGAAACACCATATATTTT.

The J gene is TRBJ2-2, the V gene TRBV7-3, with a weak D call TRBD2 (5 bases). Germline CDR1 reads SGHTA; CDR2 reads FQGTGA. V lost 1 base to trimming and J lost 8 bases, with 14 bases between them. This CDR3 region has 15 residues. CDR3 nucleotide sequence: TGTGCCAGCAGCTTAAGGGCAGGAGGAGAGGGGGAGCTGTTTTTT. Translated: CASSLRAGGEGELFF.

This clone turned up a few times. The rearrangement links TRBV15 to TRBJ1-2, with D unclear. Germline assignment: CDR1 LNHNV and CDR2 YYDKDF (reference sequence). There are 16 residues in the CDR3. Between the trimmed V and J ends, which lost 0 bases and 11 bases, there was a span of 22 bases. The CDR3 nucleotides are TGTGCCACCAGCAGAGATCGGGTCTCTGTCCCCCGGGTTTACACCTTC. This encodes CATSRDRVSVPRVYTF.

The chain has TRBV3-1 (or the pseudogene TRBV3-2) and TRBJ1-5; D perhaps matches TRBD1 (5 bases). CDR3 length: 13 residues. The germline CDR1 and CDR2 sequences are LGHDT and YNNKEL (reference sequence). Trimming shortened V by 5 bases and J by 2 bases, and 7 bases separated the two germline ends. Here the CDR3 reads CASSLTGNQPQHF. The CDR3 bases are TGTGCCAGCAGCTTGACAGGCAATCAGCCCCAGCATTTT.

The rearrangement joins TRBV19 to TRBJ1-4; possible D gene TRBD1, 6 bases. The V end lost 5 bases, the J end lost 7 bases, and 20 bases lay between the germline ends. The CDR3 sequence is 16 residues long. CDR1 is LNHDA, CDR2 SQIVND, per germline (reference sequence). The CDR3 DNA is TGTGCCAGTAGTCACAGACTACAGGGTTTGGTTGAAAAACTGTTTTTT. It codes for CASSHRLQGLVEKLFF. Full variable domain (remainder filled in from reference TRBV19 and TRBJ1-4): DGGITQSPKYLFRKEGQNVTLSCEQNLNHDAMYWYRQDPGQGLRLIYYSQIVNDFQKGDIAEGYSVSREKKESFPLTVTSAQKNPTAFYLCASSHRLQGLVEKLFFGSGTQLSVL.

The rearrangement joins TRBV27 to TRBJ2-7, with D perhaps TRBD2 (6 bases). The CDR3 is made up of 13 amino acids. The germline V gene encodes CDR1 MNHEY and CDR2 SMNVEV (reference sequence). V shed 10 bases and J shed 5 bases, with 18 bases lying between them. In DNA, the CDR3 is TGTGCCACCGGGGGTACCTTTGACAACGAGCAGTACTTC. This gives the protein CATGGTFDNEQYF.

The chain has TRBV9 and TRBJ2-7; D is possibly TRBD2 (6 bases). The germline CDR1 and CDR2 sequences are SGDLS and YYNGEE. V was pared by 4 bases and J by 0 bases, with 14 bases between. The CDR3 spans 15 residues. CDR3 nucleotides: TGTGCCAGCAGCCTTTATGTCGGGAGCTCCTACGAGCAGTACTTC. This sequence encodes CASSLYVGSSYEQYF.

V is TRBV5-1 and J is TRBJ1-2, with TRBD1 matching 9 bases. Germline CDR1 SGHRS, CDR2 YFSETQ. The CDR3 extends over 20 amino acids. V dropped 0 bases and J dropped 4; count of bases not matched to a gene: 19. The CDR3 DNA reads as TGCGCCAGCAGCTTGGCTGGTTCCACAGGGGGCATAAGATCGACCTATGGCTACACCTTC. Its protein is CASSLAGSTGGIRSTYGYTF.

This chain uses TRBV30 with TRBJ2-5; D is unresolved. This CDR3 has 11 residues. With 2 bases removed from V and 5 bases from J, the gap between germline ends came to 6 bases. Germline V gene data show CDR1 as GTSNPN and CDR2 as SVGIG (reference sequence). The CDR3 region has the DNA TGTGCCTGGAGTTCCGGGGAGACCCAGTACTTC. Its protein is CAWSSGETQYF.

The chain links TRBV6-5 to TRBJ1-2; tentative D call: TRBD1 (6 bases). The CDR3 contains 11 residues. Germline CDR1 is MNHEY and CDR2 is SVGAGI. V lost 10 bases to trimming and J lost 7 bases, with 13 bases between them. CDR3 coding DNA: TGTGCCACCAACAGGGCCGGTGGCTACACCTTC. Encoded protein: CATNRAGGYTF.

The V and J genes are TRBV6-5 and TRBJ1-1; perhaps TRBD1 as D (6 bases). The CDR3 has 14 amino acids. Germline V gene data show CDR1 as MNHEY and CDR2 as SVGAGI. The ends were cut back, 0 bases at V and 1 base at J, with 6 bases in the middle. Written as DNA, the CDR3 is TGTGCCAGCAGTTACTCGGACAGGAACACTGAAGCTTTCTTT. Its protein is CASSYSDRNTEAFF.

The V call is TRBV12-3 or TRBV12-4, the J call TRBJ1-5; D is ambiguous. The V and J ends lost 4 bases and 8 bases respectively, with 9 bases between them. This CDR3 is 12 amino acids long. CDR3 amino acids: CASSSPTEPQHF. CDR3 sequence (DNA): TGTGCCAGCAGTTCCCCTACGGAGCCCCAGCATTTT.

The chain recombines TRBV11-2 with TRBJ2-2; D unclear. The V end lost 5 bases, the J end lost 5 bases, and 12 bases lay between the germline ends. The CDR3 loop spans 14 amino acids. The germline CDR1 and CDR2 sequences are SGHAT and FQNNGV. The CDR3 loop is CASSPRRETGELFF. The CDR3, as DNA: TGTGCCAGCAGCCCCCGTCGTGAGACCGGGGAGCTGTTTTTT.

As DNA, the CDR3 is TGTGCCCCCGGGGTGAAGGGAAACATTCAGTACTTC. This encodes CAPGVKGNIQYF. The J gene is TRBJ2-4, the V gene TRBV24-1; D is possibly TRBD2 (5 bases). Germline CDR1 and CDR2: KGHDR and SFDVKD. V was pared by 12 bases and J by 6 bases, with 14 bases between. CDR3 size: 12 residues.

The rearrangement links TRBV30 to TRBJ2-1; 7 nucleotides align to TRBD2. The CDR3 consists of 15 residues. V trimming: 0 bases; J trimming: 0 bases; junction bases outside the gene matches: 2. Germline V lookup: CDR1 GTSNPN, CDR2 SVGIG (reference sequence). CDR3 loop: CAWSVRTSSYNEQFF. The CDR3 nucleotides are TGTGCCTGGAGTGTCCGGACTAGCTCCTACAATGAGCAGTTCTTC.

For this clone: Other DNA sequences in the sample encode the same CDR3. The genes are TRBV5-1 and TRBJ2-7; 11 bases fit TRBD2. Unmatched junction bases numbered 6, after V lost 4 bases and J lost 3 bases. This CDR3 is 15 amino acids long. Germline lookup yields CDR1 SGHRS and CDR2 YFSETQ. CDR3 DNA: TGCGCCAGCAGCCCTTCCGGGACTAGCGGCTACGAGCAGTACTTC. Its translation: CASSPSGTSGYEQYF.

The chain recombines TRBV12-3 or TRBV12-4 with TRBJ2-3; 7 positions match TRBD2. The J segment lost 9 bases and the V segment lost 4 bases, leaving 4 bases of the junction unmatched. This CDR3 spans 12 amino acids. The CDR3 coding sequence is TGTGCCAGCAGTTCACCGGGGGGAACGCAGTATTTT. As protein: CASSSPGGTQYF.

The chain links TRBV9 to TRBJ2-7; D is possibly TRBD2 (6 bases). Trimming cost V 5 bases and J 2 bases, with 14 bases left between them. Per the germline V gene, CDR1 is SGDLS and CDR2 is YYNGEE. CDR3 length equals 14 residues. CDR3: CASSPGTGAYEQYF. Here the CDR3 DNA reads TGTGCCAGCAGTCCAGGGACGGGGGCCTACGAGCAGTACTTC.

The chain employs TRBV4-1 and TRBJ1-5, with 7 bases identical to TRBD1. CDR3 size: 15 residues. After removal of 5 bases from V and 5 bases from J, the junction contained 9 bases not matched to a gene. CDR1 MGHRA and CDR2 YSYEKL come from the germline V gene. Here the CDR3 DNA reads TGCGCCAGCAGCGGAGGGACAGTCAACGATCAGCCCCAGCATTTT. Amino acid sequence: CASSGGTVNDQPQHF.

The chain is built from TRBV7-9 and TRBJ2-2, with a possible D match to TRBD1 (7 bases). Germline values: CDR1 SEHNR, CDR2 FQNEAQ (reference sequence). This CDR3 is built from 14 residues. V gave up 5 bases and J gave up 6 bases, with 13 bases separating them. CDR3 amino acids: CASSLAGGSGELFF. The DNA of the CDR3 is TGTGCCAGCAGCCTGGCAGGGGGGTCCGGGGAGCTGTTTTTT.